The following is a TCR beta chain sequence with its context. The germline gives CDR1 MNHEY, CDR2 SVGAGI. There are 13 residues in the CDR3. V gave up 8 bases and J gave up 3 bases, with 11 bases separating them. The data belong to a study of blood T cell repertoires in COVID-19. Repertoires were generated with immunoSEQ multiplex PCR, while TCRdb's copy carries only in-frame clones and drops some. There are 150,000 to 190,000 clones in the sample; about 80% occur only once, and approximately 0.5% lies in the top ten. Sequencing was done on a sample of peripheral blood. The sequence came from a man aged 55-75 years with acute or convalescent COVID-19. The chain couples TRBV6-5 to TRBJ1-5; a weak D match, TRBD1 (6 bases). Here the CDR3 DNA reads TGTGCCAGCCAGGACAGCCTCAATCAGCCCCAGCATTTT. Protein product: CASQDSLNQPQHF.